This T cell receptor (beta chain) was profiled in a study of human T cells and chemical hapten exposure. The library tagged each cDNA molecule with unique molecular identifiers. Each CDR3 protein gets one entry after TCRdb re-called the RACE reads with MiXCR. The sample holds about 290,000 distinct CDR3 sequences, approximately 7.5% seen once. Losses at the gene ends were 0 bases for V and 5 bases for J; bases not matched to a gene: 6. The germline CDR1 and CDR2 sequences are SGHTA and FQGNSA. CDR3 length: 16 amino acids. This clonotype was counted only a few times. Regarding time point: pre-sensitization, week 0. Treatment meaning: therapeutic diphenylcyclopropenone sensitization with weekly scalp DPC.

The sequencing here drew on whole blood, taken in connection with sensitization to the hapten diphenylcyclopropenone (DPC). The receptor was derived from a man between 18 and 29 years old with alopecia areata. Some clones in this sample may be carry-over from other donors' samples. This chain uses TRBV7-2 with TRBJ1-4; TRBD1 aligns across 7 bases. CDR3 in DNA: TGTGCCAGCAGCTTAGCGGGAAACAGGGGAAATGAAAAACTGTTTTTT. This translates into CASSLAGNRGNEKLFF.